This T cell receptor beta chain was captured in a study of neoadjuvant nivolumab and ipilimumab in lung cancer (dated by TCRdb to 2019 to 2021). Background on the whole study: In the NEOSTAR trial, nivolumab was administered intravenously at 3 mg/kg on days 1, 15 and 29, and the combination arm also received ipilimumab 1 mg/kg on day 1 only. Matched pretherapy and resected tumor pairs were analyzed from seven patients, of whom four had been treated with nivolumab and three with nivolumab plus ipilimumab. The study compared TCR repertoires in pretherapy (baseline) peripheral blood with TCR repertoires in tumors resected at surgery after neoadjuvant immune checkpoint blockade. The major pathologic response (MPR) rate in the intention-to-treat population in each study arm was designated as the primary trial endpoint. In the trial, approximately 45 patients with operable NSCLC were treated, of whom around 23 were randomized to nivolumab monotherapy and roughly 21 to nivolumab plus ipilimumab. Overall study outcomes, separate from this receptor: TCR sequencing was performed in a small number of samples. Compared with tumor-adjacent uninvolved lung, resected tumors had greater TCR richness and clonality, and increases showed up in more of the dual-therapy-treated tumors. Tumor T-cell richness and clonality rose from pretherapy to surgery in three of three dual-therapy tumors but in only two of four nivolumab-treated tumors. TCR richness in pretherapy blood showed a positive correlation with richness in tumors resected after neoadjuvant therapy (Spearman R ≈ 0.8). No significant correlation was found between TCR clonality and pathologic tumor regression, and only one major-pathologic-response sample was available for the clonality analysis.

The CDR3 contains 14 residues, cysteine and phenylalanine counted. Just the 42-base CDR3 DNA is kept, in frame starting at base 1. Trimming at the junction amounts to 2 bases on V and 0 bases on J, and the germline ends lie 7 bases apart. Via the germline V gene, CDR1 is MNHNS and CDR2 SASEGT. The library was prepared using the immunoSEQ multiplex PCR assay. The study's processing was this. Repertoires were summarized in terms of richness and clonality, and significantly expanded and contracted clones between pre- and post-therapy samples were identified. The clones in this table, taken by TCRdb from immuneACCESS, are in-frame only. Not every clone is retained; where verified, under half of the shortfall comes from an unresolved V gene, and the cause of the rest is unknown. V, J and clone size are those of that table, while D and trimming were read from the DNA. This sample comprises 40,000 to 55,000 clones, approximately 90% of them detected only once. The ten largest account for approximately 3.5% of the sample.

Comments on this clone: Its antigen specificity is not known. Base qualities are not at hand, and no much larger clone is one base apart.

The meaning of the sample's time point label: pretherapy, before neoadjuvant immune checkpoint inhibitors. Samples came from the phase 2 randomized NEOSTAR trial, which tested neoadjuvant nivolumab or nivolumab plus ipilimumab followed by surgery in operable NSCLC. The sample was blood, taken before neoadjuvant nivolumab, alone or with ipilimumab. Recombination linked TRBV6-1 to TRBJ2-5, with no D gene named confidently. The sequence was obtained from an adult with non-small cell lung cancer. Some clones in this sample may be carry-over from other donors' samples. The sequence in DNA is TGTGCCAGCAGTGAATCGGCAGACCAAGAGACCCAGTACTTC. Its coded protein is CASSESADQETQYF.